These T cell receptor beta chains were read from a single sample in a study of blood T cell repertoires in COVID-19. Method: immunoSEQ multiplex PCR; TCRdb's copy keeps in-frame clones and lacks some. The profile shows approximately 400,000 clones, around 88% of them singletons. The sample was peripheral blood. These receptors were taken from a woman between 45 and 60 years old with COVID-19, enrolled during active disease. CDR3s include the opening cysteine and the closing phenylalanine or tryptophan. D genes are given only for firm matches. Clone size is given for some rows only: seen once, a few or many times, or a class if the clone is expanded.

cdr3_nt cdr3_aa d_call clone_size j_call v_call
TGTGCCAGCACCCCCGCAGGGGATGGTGGGTCTGGAAACACCATATATTTT CASTPAGDGGSGNTIYF . . TRBJ1-3 TRBV11-2
TGTGCCAGCAGCCAGTCGGGACAGCTGAACACTGAAGCTTTCTTT CASSQSGQLNTEAFF TRBD1 . TRBJ1-1 TRBV14
TGTGCCAGCTCACCACCGGACAGGGGCTATGGCTACACCTTC CASSPPDRGYGYTF TRBD1 . TRBJ1-2 TRBV18
TGTGCCAGCGTAGGGGGAGAGTCCTACGAGCAGTACTTC CASVGGESYEQYF . . TRBJ2-7 TRBV13
TGTGCCACCTCAACTGGCCTGCGGGAGACCCAGTACTTC CATSTGLRETQYF . once TRBJ2-5 TRBV19
TGTGCCAGCAGCCAAGAGGGACTCGGGACGGACGAAGCTTTCTTT CASSQEGLGTDEAFF . . TRBJ1-1 TRBV3-1/TRBV3-2
TGTGCCAGCACCTACCCTCGGGGGAGAGGCAATGAGCAGTTCTTC CASTYPRGRGNEQFF . . TRBJ2-1 TRBV11-2
TGTGCCAGCAGTTTAGGAGAGGGGGCGGTCACCGGGGAGCTGTTTTTT CASSLGEGAVTGELFF TRBD1 . TRBJ2-2 TRBV28
TGTGCCAGTAGTATCTCGTATGATGGCTACACCTTC CASSISYDGYTF . . TRBJ1-2 TRBV19
TGTGCCAGCAGCGCCCGGGCAGGGGCGAACTATGGCTACACCTTC CASSARAGANYGYTF . . TRBJ1-2 TRBV9
TGTGCCAGCAGCCAAACACTAGCGGGGGGGCTAGATACGCAGTATTTT CASSQTLAGGLDTQYF TRBD2 . TRBJ2-3 TRBV3-1/TRBV3-2
TGTGCCACCCGGGAGGGGGTGTACACTGAAGCTTTCTTT CATREGVYTEAFF . once TRBJ1-1 TRBV24-1
TGTGCCAGCAGCCCCCGGGTCGCAGGGTGGAATGAGCAGTTCTTC CASSPRVAGWNEQFF . . TRBJ2-1 TRBV5-8
TGTGCCAGCAGCTTAAGCGGGGGGCAATACGAGCAGTACTTC CASSLSGGQYEQYF TRBD2 . TRBJ2-7 TRBV7-2
TGTGCCAGCAGCTTAGGGACAGCAACTAACTATGGCTACACCTTC CASSLGTATNYGYTF . once TRBJ1-2 TRBV7-9
TGTGCCAGCCGTCTTGGTAGGGGAAGGACTGAAGCTTTCTTT CASRLGRGRTEAFF . . TRBJ1-1 TRBV5-8
TGCGCCAGCAGCCGGGAGGGGTCATTGGAGACCCAGTACTTC CASSREGSLETQYF TRBD2 . TRBJ2-5 TRBV5-1
TGTGCCGGATTGTACCCGGGGGACACTGAAGCTTTCTTT CAGLYPGDTEAFF . . TRBJ1-1 TRBV5-8
TGCGCCAGCAGTGGTGCACAGCGGGGGGGCCGGGATACGCAGTATTTT CASSGAQRGGRDTQYF TRBD2 . TRBJ2-3 TRBV5-1
TGTGCCAGCAGCCCCACAGGGTTCGGTACTGAAGCTTTCTTT CASSPTGFGTEAFF . . TRBJ1-1 TRBV3-1/TRBV3-2
TGTGCCAGCAGCCCACGGCGGGCGCTTGGCTACACCTTC CASSPRRALGYTF . . TRBJ1-2 TRBV3-1/TRBV3-2
TGTGCCAGCTCAACGACAGGTCGCTCCTACGAGCAGTACTTC CASSTTGRSYEQYF . . TRBJ2-7 TRBV18
TGTGCCAGCTCTCGGGACAGCTATGGCTACACCTTC CASSRDSYGYTF TRBD1 once TRBJ1-2 TRBV2
TGTGCCAGCAGCCTCAACCAAGAGACCCAGTACTTC CASSLNQETQYF . . TRBJ2-5 TRBV3-1/TRBV3-2
TGTGCCAGCAGCTTGGAAGCGAACTATGGCTACACCTTC CASSLEANYGYTF . . TRBJ1-2 TRBV5-4
TGCGCCAGCAGCCCCCATCAGCGGGGGGCCGGGGATACGCAGTATTTT CASSPHQRGAGDTQYF TRBD2 . TRBJ2-3 TRBV4-1
TGTGCCAGCAGAACTAGCTCTACCTACGAGCAGTACTTC CASRTSSTYEQYF . . TRBJ2-7 TRBV2
TGCGCCAGCAGCAAACTCGGACTAGCGGGGGTTGAGCAGTTCTTC CASSKLGLAGVEQFF TRBD2 . TRBJ2-1 TRBV5-1
TGTGCCAGCAGCCTCGACAGGGCAACTAATGAAAAACTGTTTTTT CASSLDRATNEKLFF TRBD1 . TRBJ1-4 TRBV7-6
TGCAGCGCCGGCGAACGGGGGGCGGGAACCGGGGAGCTGTTTTTT CSAGERGAGTGELFF . . TRBJ2-2 TRBV29-1
TGTGCCAGCAGCGCCGCGGGGATGAACACTGAAGCTTTCTTT CASSAAGMNTEAFF . . TRBJ1-1 TRBV5-6
TGTGCCAGCAGCTTAGATCTGTCGGGGGTAAGCTCCTACAATGAGCAGTTCTTC CASSLDLSGVSSYNEQFF . . TRBJ2-1 TRBV11-2
TGTGCCGTTAGGACTAGCGGGGGAGTTGAGACCCAGTACTTC CAVRTSGGVETQYF TRBD2 few TRBJ2-5 TRBV6-5
TGTGCCAGCAGCCCCCGGAGGACAGGGAGAGATGGCTACACCTTC CASSPRRTGRDGYTF TRBD1 . TRBJ1-2 TRBV7-8
TGTGCCTGGAGCCTTTTGGGACAGGGGAGCGCTGAAGCTTTCTTT CAWSLLGQGSAEAFF TRBD1 . TRBJ1-1 TRBV30
TGTGCCAGTAGCAGGGGGACTGGGGCTAACTATGGCTACACCTTC CASSRGTGANYGYTF TRBD1 . TRBJ1-2 TRBV6-5
TGTGCCAGCAGCCCCCAGGGGGCGGACACCGGGGAGCTGTTTTTT CASSPQGADTGELFF TRBD1 few TRBJ2-2 TRBV5-4